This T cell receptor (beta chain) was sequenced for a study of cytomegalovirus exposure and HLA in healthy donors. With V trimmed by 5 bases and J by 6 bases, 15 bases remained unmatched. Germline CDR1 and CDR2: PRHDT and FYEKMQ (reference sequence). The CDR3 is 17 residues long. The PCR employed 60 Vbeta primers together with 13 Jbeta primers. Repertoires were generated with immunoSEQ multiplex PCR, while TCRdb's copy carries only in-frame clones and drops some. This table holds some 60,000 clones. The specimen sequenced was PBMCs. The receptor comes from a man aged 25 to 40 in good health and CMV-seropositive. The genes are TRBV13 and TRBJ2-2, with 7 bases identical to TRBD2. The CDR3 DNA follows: TGTGCCAGCAGCGTTGGTTACAGCGGGGTCTCGGCCGGGGAGCTGTTTTTT. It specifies CASSVGYSGVSAGELFF.